This TCR beta chain was sequenced for a study of CD8+CD57+ T cells in acquired aplastic anemia. Whole-study context: The sorted CD4+ and CD8+ cells yielded an average roughly 3 ug of DNA. Study results and limitations: CD8+ Simpson's diversity showed no significant patient-control difference.

V dropped 1 base and J dropped 6 bases, with 20 bases sitting between them. Germline values: CDR1 SGHRS, CDR2 YFSETQ. This CDR3 spans 16 amino acids. To note about this clonotype: Its cognate antigen is unknown.

Genomic DNA provided the template from which TCR beta VDJ and CDR3 profiles were obtained. TCRdb redid the calling of the reads with MiXCR, one entry per CDR3 protein. The sample lists approximately 270,000 distinct CDR3 sequences, 50% to 70% occurring once. The J gene is TRBJ2-7, the V gene TRBV5-1; D call uncertain. The specimen was sorted CD4+, CD8+, or CD8+CD57+ T cells (not recorded which) from PBMCs. The TCR comes from a human donor with severe aplastic anemia or a healthy control (not recorded which). CDR3 DNA sequence: TGCGCCAGCAGCTTGAATGAGGTCAGCCCGGGCGGCGAGCAGTACTTC. It yields the protein CASSLNEVSPGGEQYF.